The present T cell receptor beta chain was sequenced within a study of T cell responses to AZD1222 COVID-19 vaccine. V lost 5 bases, J lost 9 bases, and 7 bases stayed unmatched. Germline V lookup: CDR1 LNHDA, CDR2 SQIVND (reference sequence). The CDR3 sequence is 14 residues long. Study findings and constraints: Reportedly, nearly half of unique spike TCRs recognized epitopes outside B.1.351/B.1.1.7 mutations. Every sample of the repertoires postdated the peak T cell response. Donors skewed white British and female; clonal diversity was possibly underestimated.

Notes on this clone: Its cognate antigen is unknown.

Sequencing was performed with immunoSEQ multiplex PCR; in TCRdb, only in-frame clones are kept and a portion is missing. The sample records 150,000 to 200,000 clones, 90% to 95% being singletons. The chain links TRBV19 to TRBJ2-1; TRBD2 aligns across 10 bases. This clonotype was sampled from an adult who received the AZD1222 COVID-19 vaccine. Here the sequenced sample was peripheral blood, taken 28 days after the second AZD1222 dose. The CDR3: CASSFSGGASEQFF. CDR3 DNA sequence: TGTGCCAGTAGTTTCAGCGGGGGGGCCAGTGAGCAGTTCTTC. The whole variable domain, remainder taken from reference TRBV19 and TRBJ2-1, is DGGITQSPKYLFRKEGQNVTLSCEQNLNHDAMYWYRQDPGQGLRLIYYSQIVNDFQKGDIAEGYSVSREKKESFPLTVTSAQKNPTAFYLCASSFSGGASEQFFGPGTRLTVL.